Listed here are 3 T cell receptor beta chains from one sample, sequenced in a study of blood T cell repertoires in COVID-19. Produced via immunoSEQ multiplex PCR; TCRdb's table is partial and in-frame only. The sample shows 160,000 or so clones, about 92% of them seen only once. The specimen was peripheral blood. All receptors come from a woman aged 60-70 years with COVID-19, enrolled during active disease.

Worth noting for this clone: The sample contains more than one DNA sequence encoding this CDR3. The V call is TRBV4-2, the J call TRBJ1-3, with a tentative D call TRBD1 (6 bases). Trimming took off 0 bases at V and 0 bases at J, with 12 bases between the two ends. CDR1 LGHNA and CDR2 YNFKEQ come from the germline V gene. This CDR3 is built from 17 residues. DNA for the CDR3: TGTGCCAGCAGCCAAGATCGCAGGGGCGGCTCTGGAAACACCATATATTTT. As protein: CASSQDRRGGSGNTIYF.

The chain couples TRBV10-3 to TRBJ2-3; TRBD2 is a possible D gene (6 bases). The CDR3 has 12 residues. CDR1 is ENHRY, CDR2 SYGVKD, per germline. The germline V and J ends were trimmed by 6 bases and 4 bases, with 8 bases remaining between them. CDR3 sequence (DNA): TGTGCCATCAGCAGGGAGGCAGATACGCAGTATTTT. Translating gives CAISREADTQYF.

This clone is a singleton in its sample. CDR3 sequence reads: CASSQDPPSGRARNNEQFF. For the CDR3, the DNA is TGTGCCAGCAGCCAAGACCCCCCTAGCGGGAGGGCCAGGAACAATGAGCAGTTCTTC. V and J are TRBV3-1 (or the pseudogene TRBV3-2) and TRBJ2-1; TRBD2 matches at 12 bases. V shed 0 bases, J shed 5 bases, and the junction held 11 bases outside the gene matches. Looked up from germline, CDR1 is LGHDT and CDR2 is YNNKEL (reference sequence). There are 19 residues in the CDR3.